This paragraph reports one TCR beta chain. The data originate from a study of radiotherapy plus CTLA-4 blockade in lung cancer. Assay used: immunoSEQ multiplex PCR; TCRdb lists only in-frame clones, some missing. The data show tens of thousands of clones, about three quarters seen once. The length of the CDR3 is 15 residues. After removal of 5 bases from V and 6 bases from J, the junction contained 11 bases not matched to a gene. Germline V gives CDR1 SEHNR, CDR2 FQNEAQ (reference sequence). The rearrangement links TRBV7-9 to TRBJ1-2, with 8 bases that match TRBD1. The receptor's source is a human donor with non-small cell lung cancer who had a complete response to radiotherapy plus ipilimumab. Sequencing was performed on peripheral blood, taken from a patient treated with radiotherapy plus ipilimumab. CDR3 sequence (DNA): TGTGCCAGCAGCCCCGGGACAGGCCAGGGGGATGGCTACACCTTC. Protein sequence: CASSPGTGQGDGYTF.